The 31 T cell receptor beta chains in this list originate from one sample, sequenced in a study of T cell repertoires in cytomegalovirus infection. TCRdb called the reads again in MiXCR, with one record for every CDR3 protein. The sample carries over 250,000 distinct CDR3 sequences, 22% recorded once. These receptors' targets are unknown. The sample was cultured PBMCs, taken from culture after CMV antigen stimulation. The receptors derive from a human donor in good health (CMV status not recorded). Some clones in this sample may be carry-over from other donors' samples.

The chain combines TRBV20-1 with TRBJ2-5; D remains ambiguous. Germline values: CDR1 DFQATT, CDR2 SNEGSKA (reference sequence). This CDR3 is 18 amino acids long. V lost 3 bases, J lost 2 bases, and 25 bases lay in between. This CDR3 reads CSARESPSGSRWQETQYF. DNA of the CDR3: TGCAGTGCTAGGGAGTCGCCTAGTGGAAGTCGATGGCAAGAGACCCAGTACTTC.

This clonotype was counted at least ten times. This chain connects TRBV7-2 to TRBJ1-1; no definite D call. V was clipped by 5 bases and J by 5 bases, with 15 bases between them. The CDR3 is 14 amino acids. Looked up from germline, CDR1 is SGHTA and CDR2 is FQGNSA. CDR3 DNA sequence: TGTGCCAGCAGCCGACCCTTTGTGGGGACTGAAGCTTTCTTT. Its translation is CASSRPFVGTEAFF.

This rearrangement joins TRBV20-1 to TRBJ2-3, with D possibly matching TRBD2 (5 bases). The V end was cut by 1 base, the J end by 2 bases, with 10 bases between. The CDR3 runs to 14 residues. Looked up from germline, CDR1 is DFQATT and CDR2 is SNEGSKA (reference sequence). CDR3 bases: TGCAGTGCTAGAGTGGGCGGGTACACAGATACGCAGTATTTT. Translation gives CSARVGGYTDTQYF.

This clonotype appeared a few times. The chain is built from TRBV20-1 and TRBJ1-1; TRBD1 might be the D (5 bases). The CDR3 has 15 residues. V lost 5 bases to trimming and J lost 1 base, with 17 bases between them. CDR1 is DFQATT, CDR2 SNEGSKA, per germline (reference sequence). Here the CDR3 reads CSALGTDLTNTEAFF. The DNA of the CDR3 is TGCAGTGCTCTGGGGACCGACCTAACGAACACTGAAGCTTTCTTT.

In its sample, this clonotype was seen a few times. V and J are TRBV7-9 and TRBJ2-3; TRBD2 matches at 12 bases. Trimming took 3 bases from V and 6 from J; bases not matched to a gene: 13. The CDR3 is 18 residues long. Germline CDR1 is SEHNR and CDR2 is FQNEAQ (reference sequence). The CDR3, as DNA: TGTGCCAGCAGCTTGACCTTAAGACTAGCGGGAGCTCTGGATACGCAGTATTTT. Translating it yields CASSLTLRLAGALDTQYF.

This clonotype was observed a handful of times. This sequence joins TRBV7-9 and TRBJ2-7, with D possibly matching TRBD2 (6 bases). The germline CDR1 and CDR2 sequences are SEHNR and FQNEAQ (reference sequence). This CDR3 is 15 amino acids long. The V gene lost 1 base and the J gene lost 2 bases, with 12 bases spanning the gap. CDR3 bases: TGTGCCAGCAGCTTAGAGGGGACGGGAGCCTACGAGCAGTACTTC. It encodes CASSLEGTGAYEQYF.

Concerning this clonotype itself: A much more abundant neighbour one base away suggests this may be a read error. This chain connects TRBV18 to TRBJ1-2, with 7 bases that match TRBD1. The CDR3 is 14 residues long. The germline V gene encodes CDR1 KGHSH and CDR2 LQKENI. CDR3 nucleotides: TGTGCCGGCTCACCTTCCCGGGACAGCCCTAGTTACACCTTC. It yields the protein CAGSPSRDSPSYTF.

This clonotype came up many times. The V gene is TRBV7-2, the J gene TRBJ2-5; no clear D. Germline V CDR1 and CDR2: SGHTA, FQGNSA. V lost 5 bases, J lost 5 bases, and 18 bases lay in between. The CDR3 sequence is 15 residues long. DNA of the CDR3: TGTGCCAGCAGCCGAATCGCATTAGTACGGGAGACCCAGTACTTC. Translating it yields CASSRIALVRETQYF.

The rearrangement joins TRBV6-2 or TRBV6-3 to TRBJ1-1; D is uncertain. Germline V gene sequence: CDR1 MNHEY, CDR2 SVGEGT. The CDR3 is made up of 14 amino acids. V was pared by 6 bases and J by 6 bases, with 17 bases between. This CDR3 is CASSSAREGSEAFF. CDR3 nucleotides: TGTGCCAGCAGCTCCGCTCGGGAAGGATCTGAAGCTTTCTTT.

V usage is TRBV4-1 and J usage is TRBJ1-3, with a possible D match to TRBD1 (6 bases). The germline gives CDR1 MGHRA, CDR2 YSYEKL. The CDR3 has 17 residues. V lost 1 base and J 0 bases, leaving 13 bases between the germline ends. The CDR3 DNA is TGCGCCAGCAGCCAAGCCAGAGGGACAAGCTCTGGAAACACCATATATTTT. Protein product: CASSQARGTSSGNTIYF.

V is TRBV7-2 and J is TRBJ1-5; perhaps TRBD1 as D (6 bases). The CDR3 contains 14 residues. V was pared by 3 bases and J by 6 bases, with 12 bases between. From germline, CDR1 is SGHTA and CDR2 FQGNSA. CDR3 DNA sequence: TGTGCCAGCAGCTTGGGACATTTGGGTCAGCCCCAGCATTTT. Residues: CASSLGHLGQPQHF.

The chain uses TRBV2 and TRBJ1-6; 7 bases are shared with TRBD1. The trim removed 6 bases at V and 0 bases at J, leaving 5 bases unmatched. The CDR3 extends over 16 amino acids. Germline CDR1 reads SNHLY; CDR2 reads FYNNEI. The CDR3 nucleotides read TGTGCCAGCAGGATACAGGGGATCTCCTATAATTCACCCCTCCACTTT. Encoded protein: CASRIQGISYNSPLHF.

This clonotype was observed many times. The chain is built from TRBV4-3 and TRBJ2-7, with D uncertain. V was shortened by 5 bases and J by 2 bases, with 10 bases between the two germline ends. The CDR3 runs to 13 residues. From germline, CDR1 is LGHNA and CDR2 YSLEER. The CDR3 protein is CASSVALAYEQYF. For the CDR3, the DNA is TGCGCCAGCAGCGTGGCACTCGCCTACGAGCAGTACTTC.

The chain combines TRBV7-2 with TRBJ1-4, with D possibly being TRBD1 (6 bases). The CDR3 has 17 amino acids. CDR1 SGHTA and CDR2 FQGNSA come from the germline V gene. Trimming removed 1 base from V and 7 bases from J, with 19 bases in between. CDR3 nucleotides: TGTGCCAGCAGCTTAGACCCATTTATGGGGGCTCGTGAAAAACTGTTTTTT. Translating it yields CASSLDPFMGAREKLFF.

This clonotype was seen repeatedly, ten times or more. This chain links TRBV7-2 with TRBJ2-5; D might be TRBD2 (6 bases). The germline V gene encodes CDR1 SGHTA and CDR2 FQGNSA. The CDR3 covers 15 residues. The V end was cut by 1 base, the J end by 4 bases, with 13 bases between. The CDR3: CASSLDRRASETQYF. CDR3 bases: TGTGCCAGCAGCTTAGATAGGAGGGCCTCAGAGACCCAGTACTTC. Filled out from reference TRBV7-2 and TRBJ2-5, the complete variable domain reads GAGVSQSPSNKVTEKGKDVELRCDPISGHTALYWYRQSLGQGLEFLIYFQGNSAPDKSGLPSDRFSAERTGGSVSTLTIQRTQQEDSAVYLCASSLDRRASETQYFGPGTRLLVL.

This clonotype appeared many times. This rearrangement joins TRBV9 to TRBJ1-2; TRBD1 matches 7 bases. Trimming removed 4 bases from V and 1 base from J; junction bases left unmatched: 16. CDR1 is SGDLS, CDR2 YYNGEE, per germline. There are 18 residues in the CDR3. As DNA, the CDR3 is TGTGCCAGCAGCTCAGGGGGAGGGACTGAGTGGAGTAACTATGGCTACACCTTC. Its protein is CASSSGGGTEWSNYGYTF.

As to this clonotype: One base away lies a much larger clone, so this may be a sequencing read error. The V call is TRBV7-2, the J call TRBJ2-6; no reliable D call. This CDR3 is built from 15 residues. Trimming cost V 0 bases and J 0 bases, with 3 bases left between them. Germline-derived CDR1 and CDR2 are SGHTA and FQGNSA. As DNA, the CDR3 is TGTGCCAGCAGCTTAGCTATCTCTGGGGCCAACGTCCTGACTTTC. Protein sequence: CASSLAISGANVLTF.

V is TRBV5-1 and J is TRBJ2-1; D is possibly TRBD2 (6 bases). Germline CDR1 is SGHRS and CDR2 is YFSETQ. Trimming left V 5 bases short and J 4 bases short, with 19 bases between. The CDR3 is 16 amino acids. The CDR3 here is CASRSGPGVSYNEQFF. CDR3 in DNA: TGCGCCAGCAGATCGGGCCCGGGAGTAAGTTACAATGAGCAGTTCTTC. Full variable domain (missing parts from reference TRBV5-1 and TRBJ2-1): KAGVTQTPRYLIKTRGQQVTLSCSPISGHRSVSWYQQTPGQGLQFLFEYFSETQRNKGNFPGRFSGRQFSNSRSEMNVSTLELGDSALYLCASRSGPGVSYNEQFFGPGTRLTVL.

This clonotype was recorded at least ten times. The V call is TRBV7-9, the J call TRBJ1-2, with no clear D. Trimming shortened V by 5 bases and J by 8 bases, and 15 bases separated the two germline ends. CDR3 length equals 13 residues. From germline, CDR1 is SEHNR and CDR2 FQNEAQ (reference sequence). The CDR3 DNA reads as TGTGCCAGCAGCACCCCCGGCACGTCGGGCTACACCTTC. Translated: CASSTPGTSGYTF.

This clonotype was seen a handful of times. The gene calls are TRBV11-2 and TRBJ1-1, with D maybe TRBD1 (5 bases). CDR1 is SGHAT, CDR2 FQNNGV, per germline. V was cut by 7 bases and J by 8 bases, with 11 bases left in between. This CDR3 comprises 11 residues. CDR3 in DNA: TGTGCCAGCACCTTGGAGGGGGAAGCTTTCTTT. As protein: CASTLEGEAFF.

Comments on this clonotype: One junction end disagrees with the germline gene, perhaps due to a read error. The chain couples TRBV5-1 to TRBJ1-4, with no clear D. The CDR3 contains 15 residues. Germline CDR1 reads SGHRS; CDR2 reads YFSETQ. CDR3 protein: CASSLGVGTNEKLFF. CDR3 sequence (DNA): TGCGCCAGCAGCTTGGGAGTGGGAACTAATGAGAAACTGTTTTTT.

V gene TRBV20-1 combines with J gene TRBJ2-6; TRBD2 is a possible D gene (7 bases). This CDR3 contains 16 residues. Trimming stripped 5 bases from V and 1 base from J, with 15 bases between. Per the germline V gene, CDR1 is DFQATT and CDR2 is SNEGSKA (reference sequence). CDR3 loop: CSAEGGVRSGANVLTF. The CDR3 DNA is TGCAGTGCTGAGGGGGGGGTTAGGTCTGGGGCCAACGTCCTGACTTTC.

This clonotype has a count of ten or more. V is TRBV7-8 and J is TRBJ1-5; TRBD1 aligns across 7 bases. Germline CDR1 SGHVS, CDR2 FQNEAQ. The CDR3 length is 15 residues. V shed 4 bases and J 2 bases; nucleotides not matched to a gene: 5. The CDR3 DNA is TGTGCCAGCAGCTCCTGGACAGGCCGCAATCAGCCCCAGCATTTT. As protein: CASSSWTGRNQPQHF. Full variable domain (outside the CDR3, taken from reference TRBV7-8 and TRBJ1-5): GAGVSQSPRYKVAKRGQDVALRCDPISGHVSLFWYQQALGQGPEFLTYFQNEAQLDKSGLPSDRFFAERPEGSVSTLKIQRTQQEDSAVYLCASSSWTGRNQPQHFGDGTRLSIL.

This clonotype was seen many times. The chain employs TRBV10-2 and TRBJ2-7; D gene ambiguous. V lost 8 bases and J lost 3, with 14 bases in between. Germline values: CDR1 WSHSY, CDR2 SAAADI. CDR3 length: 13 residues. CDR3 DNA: TGCGCCAGCGAAAGTCCGGGTCGCTACGAGCAGTACTTC. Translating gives CASESPGRYEQYF.

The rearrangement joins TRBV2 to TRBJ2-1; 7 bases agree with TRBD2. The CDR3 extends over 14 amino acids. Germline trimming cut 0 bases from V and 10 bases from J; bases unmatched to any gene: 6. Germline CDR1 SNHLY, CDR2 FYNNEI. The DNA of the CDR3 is TGTGCCAGCAGTGAAGCGCGAACTAGCGTCGAGCAGTTCTTC. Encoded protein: CASSEARTSVEQFF.

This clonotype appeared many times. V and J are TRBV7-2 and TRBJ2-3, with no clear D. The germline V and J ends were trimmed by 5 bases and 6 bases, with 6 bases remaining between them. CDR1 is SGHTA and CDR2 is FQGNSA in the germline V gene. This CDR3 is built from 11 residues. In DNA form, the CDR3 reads TGTGCCAGCAGCCCCCGGGATACGCAGTATTTT. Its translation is CASSPRDTQYF.

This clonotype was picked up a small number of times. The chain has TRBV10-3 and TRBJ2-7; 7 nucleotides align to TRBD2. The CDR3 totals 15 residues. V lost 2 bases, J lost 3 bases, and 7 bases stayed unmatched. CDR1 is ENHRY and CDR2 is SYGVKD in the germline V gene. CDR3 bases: TGTGCCATCAGTGAGGGGGGAGGGCCATACTACGAGCAGTACGTC. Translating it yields CAISEGGGPYYEQYV.

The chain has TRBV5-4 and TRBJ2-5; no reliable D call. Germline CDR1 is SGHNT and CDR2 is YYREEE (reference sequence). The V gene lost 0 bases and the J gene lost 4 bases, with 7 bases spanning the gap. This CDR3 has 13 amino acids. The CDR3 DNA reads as TGTGCCAGCAGCTTGGGGGTAGTAGAGACCCAGTACTTC. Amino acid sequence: CASSLGVVETQYF.

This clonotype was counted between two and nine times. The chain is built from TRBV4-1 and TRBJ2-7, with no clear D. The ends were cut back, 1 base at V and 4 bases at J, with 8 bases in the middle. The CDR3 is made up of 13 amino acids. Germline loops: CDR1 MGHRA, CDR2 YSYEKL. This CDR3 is CASSQVGLYEQYF. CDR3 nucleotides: TGCGCCAGCAGCCAAGTGGGCTTGTACGAGCAGTACTTC.

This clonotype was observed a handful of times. CDR3 bases: TGTGCCAGCAGTGAAGGGACTAGCGGGGTTTCCTACGAGCAGTACTTC. Its translation: CASSEGTSGVSYEQYF. The chain recombines TRBV6-1 with TRBJ2-7, with 12 positions matching TRBD2. Germline trimming cut 1 base from V and 1 base from J; bases unmatched to any gene: 2. Looked up from germline, CDR1 is MNHNS and CDR2 is SASEGT. The CDR3 is 16 residues long.

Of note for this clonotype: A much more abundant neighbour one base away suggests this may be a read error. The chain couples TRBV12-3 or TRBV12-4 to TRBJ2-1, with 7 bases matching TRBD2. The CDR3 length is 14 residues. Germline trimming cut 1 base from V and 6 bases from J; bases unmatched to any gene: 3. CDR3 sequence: CASSLGGGGNEQFF. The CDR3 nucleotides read TGTGCCAGCAGTTTAGGGGGCGGGGGCAATGAGCAGTTCTTC.